This paragraph reports one TCR beta chain. Antigen specificity is unknown. These data belong to a study of T cell responses to AZD1222 COVID-19 vaccine. TCRdb keeps only in-frame clones here, not all; method: immunoSEQ multiplex PCR. Here the sample spans roughly 140,000 clones, around 83% being singletons. CDR1 and CDR2 from the germline V gene are MDHEN and SYDVKM. V lost 6 bases and J lost 0, with 24 bases in between. The CDR3 is 19 amino acids. Regarding the study as a whole: AZD1222 recipients seropositive at baseline numbered only six. The breadth and depth of Spike-specific TCRs increased once two AZD1222 doses had been given.

The chain couples TRBV28 to TRBJ1-5; a possible D gene is TRBD1 (5 bases). The material was peripheral blood, obtained on day 0 of MenACWY control vaccination. This clonotype was obtained from an adult in good health. The CDR3 DNA reads as TGTGCCAGCAGCCCTGTCGGGGGAGGAACGACTTATAGCAATCAGCCCCAGCATTTT. Translated: CASSPVGGGTTYSNQPQHF.